A single sample is the source of the 26 T cell receptor beta chains below, sequenced in a study of blood T cells in healthy people across ages. Together with a sample-barcoded 5' primer, a J-beta primer mix was included in a second PCR lasting roughly 6 to 12 cycles. MiXCR was run by TCRdb on the 5' RACE reads, yielding one entry per CDR3 protein. The table shows about 1.1 million distinct CDR3 sequences, with about two fifths occurring only once. Sequenced: blood. The origin of the receptors is a man between 18 and 29 years old in good health.

This chain uses TRBV20-1 with TRBJ1-1; D might be TRBD1 (5 bases). This CDR3 comprises 14 residues. The germline V and J ends were trimmed by 3 bases and 1 base, with 12 bases remaining between them. Germline CDR1 reads DFQATT; CDR2 reads SNEGSKA (reference sequence). The CDR3, as DNA: TGCAGTGCTAGTTACGGGGACGGGAACACTGAAGCTTTCTTT. It codes for CSASYGDGNTEAFF.

This clonotype appeared a few times. The chain couples TRBV7-3 to TRBJ1-1, with D unclear. The length of the CDR3 is 14 residues. CDR1 and CDR2 (germline): SGHTA, FQGTGA. V lost 3 bases and J 0 bases, leaving 8 bases between the germline ends. The CDR3 sequence is CASSFTELNTEAFF. CDR3 sequence (DNA): TGTGCCAGCAGCTTTACAGAACTGAACACTGAAGCTTTCTTT.

Only one count was recorded for this clonotype. This sequence joins TRBV20-1 and TRBJ2-1; D perhaps matches TRBD2 (5 bases). Germline values: CDR1 DFQATT, CDR2 SNEGSKA (reference sequence). This CDR3 is 17 amino acids long. V gave up 3 bases and J gave up 4 bases, with 22 bases separating them. For the CDR3, the DNA is TGCAGTGCTAGGGCTACCGAGGGCCGAGATTCTTACAATGAGCAGTTCTTC. Amino acid sequence: CSARATEGRDSYNEQFF.

The chain combines TRBV7-2 with TRBJ2-1; TRBD1 agrees at 7 bases. The trim removed 6 bases at V and 1 base at J, leaving 6 bases unmatched. CDR3 length equals 15 residues. Germline V gives CDR1 SGHTA, CDR2 FQGNSA. The CDR3 spells CASRSVRGSYNEQFF. The CDR3 bases are TGTGCCAGCAGATCCGTCAGGGGGTCCTACAATGAGCAGTTCTTC.

The chain uses TRBV20-1 and TRBJ1-1, with D unclear. The ends were cut back, 7 bases at V and 1 base at J, with 13 bases in the middle. Germline assignment: CDR1 DFQATT and CDR2 SNEGSKA (reference sequence). The CDR3 has 13 amino acids. The CDR3 DNA follows: TGCAGTGTGTCCCAGAGGAGGAACACTGAAGCTTTCTTT. Residues: CSVSQRRNTEAFF.

The table lists this clonotype with a few counts. The J gene is TRBJ2-5, the V gene TRBV20-1, with 7 bases that match TRBD1. CDR3 length: 15 amino acids. Trimming at V came to 1 base and at J to 3 bases, leaving 8 bases not matched to a gene. In germline, CDR1 is DFQATT, CDR2 SNEGSKA (reference sequence). The CDR3 is CSARVPAGGEETQYF. In nucleotides, the CDR3 is TGCAGTGCTAGAGTACCGGCAGGGGGTGAAGAGACCCAGTACTTC.

As for this clonotype: One base away lies a much larger clone, so this may be a sequencing read error. The V and J genes are TRBV12-3 or TRBV12-4 and TRBJ2-7, with D possibly called TRBD1 or TRBD2 (5 bases each). This CDR3 has 15 amino acids. V was pared by 6 bases and J by 4 bases, with 19 bases between. The CDR3 region is CASSPQPGREYEQYF. CDR3 DNA: TGTGCCAGCAGCCCACAACCGGGACGGGAATACGAGCAGTACTTC.

This chain uses TRBV6-6 with TRBJ2-7; 8 bases are a match to TRBD1. Trimming removed 0 bases from V and 2 bases from J; junction bases left unmatched: 9. The CDR3 contains 17 residues. Germline V gene lookup returns CDR1 MNHNY and CDR2 SVGAGI (reference sequence). The CDR3 bases are TGTGCCAGCAGTTACTCGAATCCAGGGGGCTACCCCTACGAGCAGTACTTC. This gives the protein CASSYSNPGGYPYEQYF.

This chain joins TRBV19 and TRBJ2-5; 8 bases fit TRBD1. This CDR3 comprises 14 residues. Germline V gene data show CDR1 as LNHDA and CDR2 as SQIVND (reference sequence). With V trimmed by 5 bases and J by 4 bases, 6 bases remained unmatched. The CDR3 coding sequence is TGTGCCAGTAGTCCTCGGACAGGGTTAGAGACCCAGTACTTC. Its protein product is CASSPRTGLETQYF.

The chain recombines TRBV4-3 with TRBJ2-5, with D perhaps TRBD1 (6 bases). The J call is in doubt because the DNA end fits TRBJ2-7 better. Germline-derived CDR1 and CDR2 are LGHNA and YSLEER. The CDR3 spans 16 residues. DNA for the CDR3: TGCGCCAGCAGCCAAGAACCCGGGACAAGCTCCTACGAGCAGTACTTC. It encodes CASSQEPGTSSYEQYF.

The V and J genes are TRBV27 and TRBJ1-2; 9 nucleotides agree with TRBD1. V lost 5 bases, J lost 10 bases, and 11 bases stayed unmatched. Germline CDR1 MNHEY, CDR2 SMNVEV (reference sequence). The CDR3 runs to 14 residues. The CDR3 DNA sequence: TGTGCCAGCAGTAGGGACAGGGAAAGATATCTCTACACCTTC. This codes for CASSRDRERYLYTF.

Concerning this clonotype itself: A read error is possible here, since a much larger clone lies one base away. The rearrangement joins TRBV28 to TRBJ2-3; 7 bases line up with TRBD1. With 5 bases clipped from V and 1 base from J, the junction kept 9 bases outside the gene matches. Germline CDR1 MDHEN, CDR2 SYDVKM. CDR3 length: 16 amino acids. The CDR3 loop reads CASSLGTASGTDTQYF. CDR3 nucleotides: TGTGCCAGCAGTCTTGGGACAGCTAGTGGCACAGATACGCAGTATTTT.

V gene TRBV7-2 combines with J gene TRBJ1-5; no clear D. CDR1 is SGHTA and CDR2 is FQGNSA in the germline V gene. This CDR3 has 13 amino acids. V shed 4 bases and J shed 4 bases, with 8 bases lying between them. CDR3 sequence: CASSSQKNQPQHF. The CDR3 bases are TGTGCCAGCAGCTCCCAGAAGAATCAGCCCCAGCATTTT.

V usage is TRBV20-1 and J usage is TRBJ1-6; D is unclear. Germline CDR1 reads DFQATT; CDR2 reads SNEGSKA (reference sequence). This CDR3 spans 10 amino acids. The ends were cut back, 7 bases at V and 14 bases at J, with 12 bases in the middle. CDR3 in DNA: TGCAGTGTACCGTCAGTCACCCTCCACTTT. As protein: CSVPSVTLHF.

The CDR3 reads CSARVGYTEAFF. The CDR3 DNA sequence: TGCAGTGCTAGAGTCGGGTACACTGAAGCTTTCTTT. The gene calls are TRBV20-1 and TRBJ1-1; D gene uncertain. This CDR3 spans 12 amino acids. Looked up from germline, CDR1 is DFQATT and CDR2 is SNEGSKA (reference sequence). Trimming stripped 1 base from V and 3 bases from J, with 6 bases between.

The V and J genes are TRBV6-2 or TRBV6-3 and TRBJ2-7; 9 positions agree with TRBD2. The V gene's germline CDR1 is MNHEY and CDR2 SVGEGT. The length of the CDR3 is 19 residues. Unmatched junction bases numbered 15, after V lost 2 bases and J lost 1 base. The CDR3 bases are TGTGCCAGCAGTTACACCACTCCGGGACTAGCTCGGGGTTCCTACGAGCAGTACTTC. Its protein product is CASSYTTPGLARGSYEQYF.

The table lists this clonotype with a few counts. The gene calls are TRBV12-3 or TRBV12-4 and TRBJ2-5; D possibly corresponds to TRBD1 (5 bases). The CDR3 length is 13 residues. The V gene lost 6 bases and the J gene lost 3 bases, with 11 bases spanning the gap. The chain's CDR3 is CASRPEGEETQYF. The CDR3 DNA reads TGTGCCAGCAGACCAGAAGGGGAAGAGACCCAGTACTTC.

The J gene is TRBJ2-2, the V gene TRBV10-3; TRBD1 matches 9 bases. The V and J ends lost 6 bases and 6 bases, in that order; junction bases with no gene match: 5. CDR3 length: 14 residues. Germline CDR1 reads ENHRY; CDR2 reads SYGVKD. CDR3 region: CAIRGQGNAGELFF. DNA for the CDR3: TGTGCCATCAGGGGACAGGGTAACGCCGGGGAGCTGTTTTTT.

This clonotype has more than one count but fewer than ten. The chain links TRBV7-6 to TRBJ2-7; D is uncertain. V shed 1 base and J shed 2 bases, with 12 bases lying between them. The CDR3 length is 15 residues. The germline gives CDR1 SGHVS, CDR2 FNYEAQ. The CDR3 nucleotides read TGTGCCAGCAGCTTAGGAGACACCAATACCTACGAGCAGTACTTC. Its protein product is CASSLGDTNTYEQYF. Supplemented by reference TRBV7-6 and TRBJ2-7, the full variable domain reads GAGVSQSPRYKVTKRGQDVALRCDPISGHVSLYWYRQALGQGPEFLTYFNYEAQQDKSGLPNDRFSAERPEGSISTLTIQRTEQRDSAMYRCASSLGDTNTYEQYFGPGTRLTVT.

The CDR3 reads CSAPGQGAETQYF. As DNA, the CDR3 is TGCAGTGCTCCGGGACAGGGGGCAGAGACCCAGTACTTC. V usage is TRBV20-1 and J usage is TRBJ2-5; 12 bases are shared with TRBD1. There are 13 residues in the CDR3. Germline lookup yields CDR1 DFQATT and CDR2 SNEGSKA (reference sequence). V lost 5 bases and J lost 4; bases outside the gene matches: 2.

The V gene is TRBV7-8, the J gene TRBJ1-4; no firm D call. The CDR3 loop spans 12 amino acids. Germline V lookup: CDR1 SGHVS, CDR2 FQNEAQ. V lost 3 bases and J 6 bases, leaving 5 bases between the germline ends. Written as DNA, the CDR3 is TGTGCCAGCAGCTTGAATGATGAAAAACTGTTTTTT. Translating it yields CASSLNDEKLFF.

This clonotype appeared a few times. A much larger clonotype is one base distant, so this may be a read error. The J gene is TRBJ2-3, the V gene TRBV7-2; D uncertain. Trimming pared 5 bases from V and 3 bases from J, leaving 9 bases between. CDR1 SGHTA and CDR2 FQGNSA come from the germline V gene. The CDR3 sequence is 13 residues long. In DNA form, the CDR3 reads TGTGCCAGCAGCGTACCAGCGACAGATACGCAGTATTTT. Amino acid sequence: CASSVPATDTQYF.

This clonotype appeared a few times. The rearrangement uses TRBV14 and TRBJ1-4; D is ambiguous. Germline V gene lookup returns CDR1 SGHDN and CDR2 FVKESK. The CDR3 has 17 residues. The V end lost 1 base, the J end lost 1 base, and 13 bases lay between the germline ends. This chain's CDR3 is CASSQAGTRRTNEKLFF. For the CDR3, the DNA is TGTGCCAGCAGCCAAGCGGGAACCAGGCGAACTAATGAAAAACTGTTTTTT.

Turning to this clonotype: This may arise from a read error, as a much more abundant clone is one base away. In DNA form, the CDR3 reads TGCGCCAGCAGCATTCTGGGCAGTAATGAAAAACTGTTTTTT. Amino acid sequence: CASSILGSNEKLFF. The rearrangement links TRBV5-1 to TRBJ1-4, with D unclear. The V gene's germline CDR1 is SGHRS and CDR2 YFSETQ. This CDR3 contains 14 residues. Trimming removed 4 bases from V and 4 bases from J, with 11 bases in between. Supplemented by reference TRBV5-1 and TRBJ1-4, the full variable domain reads KAGVTQTPRYLIKTRGQQVTLSCSPISGHRSVSWYQQTPGQGLQFLFEYFSETQRNKGNFPGRFSGRQFSNSRSEMNVSTLELGDSALYLCASSILGSNEKLFFGSGTQLSVL.

V usage is TRBV12-3 or TRBV12-4 and J usage is TRBJ2-3; D uncertain. V shed 6 bases and J shed 2 bases, with 18 bases lying between them. This CDR3 contains 16 residues. The CDR3 here is CASRTKLQGSTDTQYF. CDR3 nucleotides: TGTGCCAGCAGGACCAAACTCCAAGGGTCCACAGATACGCAGTATTTT.

The CDR3 DNA reads TGCGCCAGCAGCTTGTTGGTAGGGGGGAACACTGAAGCTTTCTTT. This translates into CASSLLVGGNTEAFF. The V gene is TRBV5-1, the J gene TRBJ1-1; possible D gene TRBD1, 6 bases. Trimming cost V 1 base and J 1 base, with 11 bases left between them. This CDR3 region has 15 residues. The germline V gene has CDR1 SGHRS and CDR2 YFSETQ.